Following are 6 T cell receptor beta chains from one sample sequenced in a study of spatial heterogeneity in lung cancer. Study-level results: Tumors with more nonsynonymous mutations had more expanded intratumoral alpha and beta TCRs.

These receptors are not linked to any known antigen. TCRdb reanalysed the 5' RACE reads using MiXCR and keeps one entry per CDR3 protein. The profile shows over 10,000 distinct CDR3 sequences, 4% to 6% of them singletons. This sample's time point: sample taken at primary tumor resection. This specimen consisted of lung tumor tissue, obtained at surgery. These receptors were taken from a male donor with early-stage non-small cell lung cancer.

This chain uses TRBV12-3 or TRBV12-4 with TRBJ1-5; D perhaps matches TRBD1 (5 bases). Trimming took 3 bases from V and 6 from J, leaving 15 bases between them. The CDR3 has 15 residues. The CDR3 loop is CASSFGTGGSQPQHF. CDR3 bases: TGTGCCAGCAGTTTCGGGACGGGGGGTAGTCAGCCCCAGCATTTT.

There are many counts of this clonotype. This sequence joins TRBV7-8 and TRBJ1-5, with 7 bases aligning to TRBD1. Germline CDR1 SGHVS, CDR2 FQNEAQ. The length of the CDR3 is 14 residues. Unmatched junction bases numbered 7, after V lost 5 bases and J lost 6 bases. DNA of the CDR3: TGTGCCAGCAGCCGATTACAGGGGACTCAGCCCCAGCATTTT. It yields the protein CASSRLQGTQPQHF.

This clonotype was seen many times. The chain links TRBV28 to TRBJ2-7, with a weak D call TRBD2 (5 bases). The CDR3 runs 13 residues. The V gene lost 4 bases and the J gene lost 0 bases, with 7 bases spanning the gap. CDR1 is MDHEN and CDR2 is SYDVKM in the germline V gene. This chain's CDR3 is CASSSGSSYEQYV. The CDR3 bases are TGTGCCAGCAGTTCGGGGAGCTCCTACGAGCAGTACGTC.

The table lists this clonotype with many counts. V and J are TRBV5-6 and TRBJ2-1, with D unresolved. This CDR3 is 15 amino acids long. V lost 0 bases, J lost 4 bases, and 11 bases lay in between. Germline CDR1 and CDR2: SGHDT and YYEEEE. For the CDR3, the DNA is TGTGCCAGCAGCTTGGTCGGCCCCCTATACAATGAGCAGTTCTTC. It is translated as CASSLVGPLYNEQFF.

This clonotype was detected ten times or more. The chain recombines TRBV20-1 with TRBJ2-1; 8 nucleotides agree with TRBD2. Germline V CDR1 and CDR2: DFQATT, SNEGSKA (reference sequence). V lost 0 bases and J lost 15; bases outside the gene matches: 13. The CDR3 covers 14 residues. The CDR3 spells CSARDESLAVSRFF. The CDR3 DNA is TGCAGTGCTAGAGATGAATCACTAGCGGTGTCCCGGTTCTTC.

This clonotype was detected ten times or more. The chain uses TRBV12-3 or TRBV12-4 and TRBJ1-2; tentatively, D is TRBD1 (6 bases). V was trimmed by 4 bases and J by 3 bases, leaving 15 bases between them. The CDR3 is 15 residues long. The DNA for the CDR3 is TGTGCCAGCAGTTCCGGCGGGGGGGCCTACTATGGCTACACCTTC. Translating it yields CASSSGGGAYYGYTF.